Shown below are 28 T cell receptor beta chains from a single sample sequenced in a study of identical twins. TCRdb analysed the 5' RACE reads with MiXCR anew, one entry per CDR3 protein. The sample yields hundreds of thousands of distinct CDR3 sequences, around 22% seen once. These same data were also listed under a study on yellow fever vaccine responses in identical twins.

Specimen: CD4+ T cells sorted from blood. Receptors originate from a woman aged 18-35 years in good health.

The V and J genes are TRBV28 and TRBJ1-6, with D possibly matching TRBD1 (6 bases). This CDR3 is built from 14 residues. V was cut by 3 bases and J by 5 bases, with 8 bases left in between. CDR1 MDHEN and CDR2 SYDVKM come from the germline V gene. The CDR3 here is CASSLNRDNSPLHF. The CDR3 DNA is TGTGCCAGCAGTTTGAACAGGGATAATTCACCCCTCCACTTT.

The chain uses TRBV28 and TRBJ2-7; the D is unclear. This CDR3 is 12 amino acids long. Germline assignment: CDR1 MDHEN and CDR2 SYDVKM. The V end lost 5 bases, the J end lost 6 bases, and 11 bases lay between the germline ends. The CDR3 is CASSPNVGEQYV. For the CDR3, the DNA is TGTGCCAGCAGTCCAAATGTAGGCGAGCAGTACGTC.

The genes are TRBV2 and TRBJ2-3, with D possibly matching TRBD2 (6 bases). Trimming left V 5 bases short and J 0 bases short, with 21 bases between. The CDR3 covers 18 residues. Germline V gene lookup returns CDR1 SNHLY and CDR2 FYNNEI. The CDR3 is CASSSRPPGESSTDTQYF. CDR3 nucleotide sequence: TGTGCCAGCAGTTCCCGTCCCCCGGGAGAATCGAGCACAGATACGCAGTATTTT.

This clonotype showed up just a few times. The chain joins TRBV20-1 to TRBJ2-1, with 7 bases fitting TRBD2. J lost 1 base, V lost 4 bases, and 7 bases had no gene match. CDR3 length: 15 amino acids. Germline CDR1 and CDR2: DFQATT and SNEGSKA (reference sequence). In DNA form, the CDR3 reads TGCAGTGCTACGACCTGGGGGGGATCCTACAATGAGCAGTTCTTC. Residues: CSATTWGGSYNEQFF.

This clonotype was found a few times. The chain links TRBV11-2 to TRBJ2-3; maybe TRBD2 (6 bases). The CDR3 covers 15 residues. Trimming took 6 bases from V and 2 from J, leaving 15 bases between them. Germline-derived CDR1 and CDR2 are SGHAT and FQNNGV. In DNA form, the CDR3 reads TGTGCCAGCAGTCGTATGGGACTCCCCACAGATACGCAGTATTTT. This codes for CASSRMGLPTDTQYF.

The chain combines TRBV5-6 with TRBJ2-2; TRBD2 agrees at 10 bases. The V gene end was trimmed by 4 bases and the J gene end by 5 bases; junction bases not matched to a gene: 11. Germline assignment: CDR1 SGHDT and CDR2 YYEEEE. The CDR3 consists of 17 residues. This CDR3 is CASSHQPGLARTGELFF. The CDR3 DNA sequence: TGTGCCAGCAGCCACCAACCGGGACTAGCGCGGACCGGGGAGCTGTTTTTT.

V gene TRBV5-1 combines with J gene TRBJ2-7, with D perhaps given as TRBD1 or TRBD2 (5 bases each). Germline assignment: CDR1 SGHRS and CDR2 YFSETQ. The V gene lost 2 bases and the J gene lost 1 base, with 13 bases spanning the gap. This CDR3 is built from 15 residues. Written as DNA, the CDR3 is TGCGCCAGCAGCTTCGGGCAGGGAGAGTCCTACGAGCAGTACTTC. Its translation: CASSFGQGESYEQYF.

V is TRBV10-3 and J is TRBJ2-1; D may be TRBD2 (6 bases). The germline V gene encodes CDR1 ENHRY and CDR2 SYGVKD. This CDR3 contains 13 residues. Trimming pared 9 bases from V and 0 bases from J, leaving 9 bases between. The CDR3 nucleotides are TGTGCCATGCGGGGAAGCTCCTACAATGAGCAGTTCTTC. Translation: CAMRGSSYNEQFF.

This rearrangement joins TRBV6-5 to TRBJ1-5; D is ambiguous. There are 14 residues in the CDR3. CDR1 MNHEY and CDR2 SVGAGI come from the germline V gene. Between the trimmed V and J ends, which lost 0 bases and 6 bases, there was a span of 9 bases. The CDR3 here is CASSYSRYGQPQHF. DNA of the CDR3: TGTGCCAGCAGTTACTCAAGGTACGGTCAGCCCCAGCATTTT.

This clonotype was seen a few times. The genes are TRBV12-5 and TRBJ1-3; 11 bases map to TRBD1. This CDR3 region has 13 residues. V was clipped by 5 bases and J by 10 bases; unmatched bases: 4. In germline, CDR1 is LGHNT, CDR2 FRNRAP. Here the CDR3 DNA reads TGTGCTAGTGGTACCGGACAGGGGGCGACCATATATTTT. It codes for CASGTGQGATIYF.

The chain couples TRBV28 to TRBJ2-1; the D gene is possibly TRBD2 (6 bases). Germline V gives CDR1 MDHEN, CDR2 SYDVKM. Trimming cost V 6 bases and J 6 bases, with 21 bases left between them. The CDR3 loop spans 16 amino acids. CDR3 sequence (DNA): TGTGCCAGCAGCCCTACCGCCGGGAGAGGCGGCAATGAGCAGTTCTTC. Residues: CASSPTAGRGGNEQFF.

The rearrangement links TRBV6-1 to TRBJ2-7; unclear D gene. The CDR3 sequence is 13 residues long. V was shortened by 9 bases and J by 3 bases, with 15 bases between the two germline ends. Per germline, CDR1 MNHNS and CDR2 SASEGT. CDR3 sequence reads: CASGPAQYYEQYV. The CDR3 DNA reads TGTGCCAGTGGGCCTGCCCAATACTACGAGCAGTACGTC.

This clonotype was observed a handful of times. The chain has TRBV12-3 or TRBV12-4 and TRBJ2-1; D is unclear. Trimming stripped 9 bases from V and 6 bases from J, with 9 bases between. This CDR3 region has 11 residues. The CDR3 DNA reads TGTGCCAGTCGGGCTGTCAATGAGCAGTTCTTC. Translating gives CASRAVNEQFF.

This clonotype was recorded many times. V is TRBV3-1 and J is TRBJ2-2; TRBD1 matches 10 bases. The V gene end was trimmed by 4 bases and the J gene end by 4 bases; junction bases not matched to a gene: 9. Germline V gene lookup returns CDR1 LGHDT and CDR2 YNNKEL (reference sequence). The CDR3 is 17 residues long. The CDR3 spells CASSPPPRTGGTGELFF. The CDR3 DNA reads TGTGCCAGCAGCCCTCCCCCCCGGACAGGGGGCACCGGGGAGCTGTTTTTT. The full variable domain, completed using reference TRBV3-1 and TRBJ2-2, is DTAVSQTPKYLVTQMGNDKSIKCEQNLGHDTMYWYKQDSKKFLKIMFSYNNKELIINETVPNRFSPKSPDKAHLNLHINSLELGDSAVYFCASSPPPRTGGTGELFFGEGSRLTVL.

This clonotype was picked up a small number of times. The V gene is TRBV12-3 or TRBV12-4, the J gene TRBJ2-3; 10 bases match TRBD2. The CDR3 covers 17 residues. J was trimmed by 6 bases and V by 7 bases; bases with no gene match: 16. The CDR3 region is CASTKGSGRARGDTQYF. The CDR3 DNA is TGTGCCAGCACCAAAGGAAGCGGGAGGGCCAGGGGCGATACGCAGTATTTT.

The chain employs TRBV12-3 or TRBV12-4 and TRBJ2-1; D ambiguous. The CDR3 is 13 amino acids. The V end lost 5 bases, the J end lost 7 bases, and 12 bases lay between the germline ends. DNA for the CDR3: TGTGCCAGCAGTCCCAGAAAGTGGAATGAGCAGTTCTTC. As protein: CASSPRKWNEQFF.

The J gene is TRBJ2-1, the V gene TRBV3-1; 7 bases are shared with TRBD2. The ends lost 2 bases at V and 0 bases at J; junction bases unmatched: 7. This CDR3 is built from 17 residues. Germline lookup yields CDR1 LGHDT and CDR2 YNNKEL (reference sequence). The DNA for the CDR3 is TGTGCCAGCAGCCAATTAACCGGGACTAACTCCTACAATGAGCAGTTCTTC. Amino acids: CASSQLTGTNSYNEQFF.

The chain employs TRBV20-1 and TRBJ2-7, with TRBD2 matching 7 bases. Losses at the gene ends were 5 bases for V and 0 bases for J; bases not matched to a gene: 10. Per germline, CDR1 DFQATT and CDR2 SNEGSKA (reference sequence). CDR3 length: 15 residues. The CDR3: CSAYGGTTSSYEQYF. Here the CDR3 DNA reads TGCAGTGCTTATGGAGGGACTACCTCCTCCTACGAGCAGTACTTC.

The chain links TRBV2 to TRBJ2-5; D gene uncertain. CDR1 SNHLY and CDR2 FYNNEI come from the germline V gene. Trimming removed 6 bases at V and 0 bases at J, with 11 bases between. The CDR3 consists of 14 residues. Written as DNA, the CDR3 is TGTGCCAGCAGGGGCCCTCTTTACCAAGAGACCCAGTACTTC. It yields the protein CASRGPLYQETQYF.

This clonotype has a handful of counts. The chain couples TRBV12-3 or TRBV12-4 to TRBJ1-2; D is perhaps TRBD1 (5 bases). The CDR3 is made up of 13 amino acids. V gave up 6 bases and J gave up 1 base, with 9 bases separating them. The DNA of the CDR3 is TGTGCCAGCAGCCCACAGGTTAACTATGGCTACACCTTC. This sequence encodes CASSPQVNYGYTF.

This clonotype was seen more than once but under ten times. V is TRBV28 and J is TRBJ2-7; 7 bases line up with TRBD2. This CDR3 has 13 residues. Unmatched junction bases numbered 8, after V lost 6 bases and J lost 6 bases. Germline CDR1 MDHEN, CDR2 SYDVKM. The CDR3 DNA follows: TGTGCCAGCAGGTGGGCTAGCGGAACCGAGCAGTACTTC. As protein: CASRWASGTEQYF.

This chain links TRBV4-1 with TRBJ2-5, with D possibly called TRBD1 or TRBD2 (5 bases each). CDR1 MGHRA and CDR2 YSYEKL come from the germline V gene. This CDR3 has 15 residues. With 4 bases removed from V and 4 bases from J, the gap between germline ends came to 16 bases. CDR3 nucleotide sequence: TGCGCCAGCAGCCTTCGAGGGACGATTTTAGAGACCCAGTACTTC. It translates to CASSLRGTILETQYF.

In this sample, this clonotype turned up a few times. J is TRBJ1-1 and V is TRBV5-6; a weak D match, TRBD1 (6 bases). V was trimmed by 1 base and J by 1 base, leaving 8 bases between them. This CDR3 comprises 14 residues. Looked up from germline, CDR1 is SGHDT and CDR2 is YYEEEE. DNA for the CDR3: TGTGCCAGCAGCTTGCCAGGGGCGAACACTGAAGCTTTCTTT. Amino acids: CASSLPGANTEAFF.

The sample holds a few counts of this clonotype. The J gene is TRBJ2-1, the V gene TRBV12-3 or TRBV12-4; TRBD2 matches at 10 bases. The CDR3 has 16 amino acids. V was pared by 5 bases and J by 0 bases, with 4 bases of the junction left unmatched. Here the CDR3 DNA reads TGTGCCAGCAGTCCGAGCGGGAGGGCCTCCTACAATGAGCAGTTCTTC. Translating gives CASSPSGRASYNEQFF.

In DNA form, the CDR3 reads TGCAGTGCGGCCGGGAGGGTAGGAGAGCTGTTTTTT. Translated: CSAAGRVGELFF. V gene TRBV20-1 combines with J gene TRBJ2-2; 8 nucleotides line up with TRBD2. This CDR3 has 12 amino acids. V gave up 6 bases and J gave up 11 bases; unmatched junction bases: 8. The V gene's germline CDR1 is DFQATT and CDR2 SNEGSKA (reference sequence).

This clonotype came up once. The rearrangement links TRBV12-5 to TRBJ2-3, with D perhaps TRBD2 (6 bases). Germline CDR1 and CDR2: LGHNT and FRNRAP. This CDR3 spans 15 amino acids. V lost 1 base and J lost 2, with 10 bases in between. CDR3 sequence: CASGLAGLPTDTQYF. In DNA form, the CDR3 reads TGTGCTAGTGGTTTGGCGGGACTCCCCACAGATACGCAGTATTTT. Full variable domain (rest looked up from reference TRBV12-5 and TRBJ2-3): DARVTQTPRHKVTEMGQEVTMRCQPILGHNTVFWYRQTMMQGLELLAYFRNRAPLDDSGMPKDRFSAEMPDATLATLKIQPSEPRDSAVYFCASGLAGLPTDTQYFGPGTRLTVL.

Written as DNA, the CDR3 is TGTGCCAGCAGCGCGACAGGGACCACTGAAGCTTTCTTT. It specifies CASSATGTTEAFF. The J gene is TRBJ1-1, the V gene TRBV3-1, with TRBD1 matching over 7 bases. V was clipped by 5 bases and J by 4 bases; unmatched bases: 4. This CDR3 has 13 amino acids. Germline V gene sequence: CDR1 LGHDT, CDR2 YNNKEL (reference sequence).

The CDR3 region has the DNA TGCAGTGCTAGAGGGGCGGGAGGCCCCCCCGGGGAGCTGTTTTTT. Protein: CSARGAGGPPGELFF. The V gene is TRBV20-1, the J gene TRBJ2-2; 8 positions agree with TRBD2. CDR1 DFQATT and CDR2 SNEGSKA come from the germline V gene (reference sequence). The CDR3 length is 15 residues. The ends lost 1 base at V and 6 bases at J; junction bases unmatched: 7.